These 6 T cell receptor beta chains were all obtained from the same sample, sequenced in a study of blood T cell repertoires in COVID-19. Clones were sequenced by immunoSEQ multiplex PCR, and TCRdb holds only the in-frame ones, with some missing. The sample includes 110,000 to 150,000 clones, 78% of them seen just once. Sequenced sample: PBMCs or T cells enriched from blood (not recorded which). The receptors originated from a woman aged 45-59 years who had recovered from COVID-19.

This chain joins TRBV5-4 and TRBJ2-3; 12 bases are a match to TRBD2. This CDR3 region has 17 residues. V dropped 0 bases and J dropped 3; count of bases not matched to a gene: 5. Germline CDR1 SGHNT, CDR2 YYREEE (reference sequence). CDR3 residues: CASSLGALAGGTDTQYF. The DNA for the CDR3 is TGTGCCAGCAGCTTGGGGGCCCTAGCGGGGGGGACAGATACGCAGTATTTT.

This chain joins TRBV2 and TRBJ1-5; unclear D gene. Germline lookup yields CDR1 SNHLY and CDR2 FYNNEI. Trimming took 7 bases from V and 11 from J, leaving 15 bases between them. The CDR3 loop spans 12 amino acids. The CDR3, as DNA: TGTGCCAGCAATGGAGGGTCCGGGGCCCAGCATTTT. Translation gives CASNGGSGAQHF.

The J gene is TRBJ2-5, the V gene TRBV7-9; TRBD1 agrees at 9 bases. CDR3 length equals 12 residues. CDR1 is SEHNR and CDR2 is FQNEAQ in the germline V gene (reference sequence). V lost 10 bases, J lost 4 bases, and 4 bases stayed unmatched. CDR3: CAMGQGRETQYF. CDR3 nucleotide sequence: TGTGCCATGGGACAGGGAAGAGAGACCCAGTACTTC.

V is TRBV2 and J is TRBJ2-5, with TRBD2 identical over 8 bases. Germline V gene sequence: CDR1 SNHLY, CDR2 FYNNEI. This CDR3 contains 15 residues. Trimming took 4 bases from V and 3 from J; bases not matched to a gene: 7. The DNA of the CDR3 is TGTGCCAGCAGTGCAAACGGGGGGGTTGAAGAGACCCAGTACTTC. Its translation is CASSANGGVEETQYF.

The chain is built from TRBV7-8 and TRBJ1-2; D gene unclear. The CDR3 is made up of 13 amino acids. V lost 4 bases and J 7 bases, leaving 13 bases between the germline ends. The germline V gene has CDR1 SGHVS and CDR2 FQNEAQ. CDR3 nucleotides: TGTGCCAGCAGCTCGGCGGCGGCGTTTGGCTACACCTTC. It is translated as CASSSAAAFGYTF.

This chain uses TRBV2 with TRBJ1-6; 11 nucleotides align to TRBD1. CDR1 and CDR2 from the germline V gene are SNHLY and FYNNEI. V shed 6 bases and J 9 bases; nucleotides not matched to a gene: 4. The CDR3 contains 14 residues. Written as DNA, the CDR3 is TGTGCCAGCAGCGGGGACAGGGGGGGTTCACCCCTCCACTTT. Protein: CASSGDRGGSPLHF.